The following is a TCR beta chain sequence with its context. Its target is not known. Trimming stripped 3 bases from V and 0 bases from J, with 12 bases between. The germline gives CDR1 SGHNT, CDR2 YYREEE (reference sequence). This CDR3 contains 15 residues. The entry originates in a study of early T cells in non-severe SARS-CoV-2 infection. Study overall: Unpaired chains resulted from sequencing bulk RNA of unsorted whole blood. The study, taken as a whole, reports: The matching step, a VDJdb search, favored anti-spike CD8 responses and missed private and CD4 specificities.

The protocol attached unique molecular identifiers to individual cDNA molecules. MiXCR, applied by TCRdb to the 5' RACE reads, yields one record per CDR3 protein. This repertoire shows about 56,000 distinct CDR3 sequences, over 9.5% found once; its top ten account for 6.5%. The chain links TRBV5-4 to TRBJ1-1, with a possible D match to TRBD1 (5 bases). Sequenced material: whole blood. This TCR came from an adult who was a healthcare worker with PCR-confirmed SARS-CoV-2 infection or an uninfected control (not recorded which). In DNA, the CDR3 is TGTGCCAGCAGCTCCGGGACTCAAATGAACACTGAAGCTTTCTTT. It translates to CASSSGTQMNTEAFF.